The next 21 T cell receptor beta chains were all read from a single sample in a study of human T cells and chemical hapten exposure. TCRdb re-called the RACE reads with MiXCR, one entry per CDR3 protein. Seen here are tens of thousands of distinct CDR3 sequences, about 8.6% observed once, and the top ten hold 2.5% to 3%. Time point described: healthy volunteer bleed at 2 weeks. It was unfractionated whole blood from which total RNA was extracted. Sequenced: whole blood. The receptors derive from a female donor in good health. Some clones in this sample may be carry-over from other donors' samples.

Ten or more counts support this clonotype. The rearrangement uses TRBV20-1 and TRBJ2-7; D perhaps matches TRBD2 (6 bases). From germline, CDR1 is DFQATT and CDR2 SNEGSKA (reference sequence). Trimming cost V 3 bases and J 2 bases, with 11 bases left between them. CDR3 size: 13 residues. The CDR3, as DNA: TGCAGTGCTAGGCGGGACTTCGCCTACGAGCAGTACTTC. It translates to CSARRDFAYEQYF.

This clonotype was observed at least ten times. The CDR3 sequence: CAWSGAGRGAEAFF. Written as DNA, the CDR3 is TGTGCCTGGAGTGGAGCAGGGCGGGGTGCTGAAGCTTTCTTT. The chain joins TRBV30 to TRBJ1-1; a possible D gene is TRBD1 (5 bases). This CDR3 is built from 14 residues. V lost 1 base, J lost 6 bases, and 15 bases lay in between. CDR1 and CDR2 from the germline V gene are GTSNPN and SVGIG (reference sequence). The full variable domain, in which reference TRBV30 and TRBJ1-1 provide the parts outside the CDR3, is SQTIHQWPATLVQPVGSPLSLECTVEGTSNPNLYWYRQAAGRGLQLLFYSVGIGQISSEVPQNLSASRPQDRQFILSSKKLLLSDSGFYLCAWSGAGRGAEAFFGQGTRLTVV.

The chain combines TRBV7-9 with TRBJ1-4; 9 bases align to TRBD1. Trimming took 5 bases from V and 13 from J; bases not matched to a gene: 11. In germline, CDR1 is SEHNR, CDR2 FQNEAQ (reference sequence). The CDR3 totals 14 residues. In DNA form, the CDR3 reads TGTGCCAGCAGCCAGGGGACAGGGAAATTCGCACTGTTTTTT. Its translation is CASSQGTGKFALFF. The full variable domain, rest sourced from reference TRBV7-9 and TRBJ1-4, is DTGVSQNPRHKITKRGQNVTFRCDPISEHNRLYWYRQTLGQGPEFLTYFQNEAQLEKSRLLSDRFSAERPKGSFSTLEIQRTEQGDSAMYLCASSQGTGKFALFFGSGTQLSVL.

J is TRBJ2-7 and V is TRBV28, with 10 bases aligning to TRBD2. CDR1 is MDHEN and CDR2 is SYDVKM in the germline V gene. CDR3 length: 13 residues. Trimming took 10 bases from V and 4 from J; bases not matched to a gene: 7. CDR3 in amino acids: CATYRTSGYEQYF. The CDR3 DNA follows: TGTGCCACCTATAGGACTAGCGGTTACGAGCAGTACTTC.

This clonotype was recorded many times. The chain couples TRBV6-2 or TRBV6-3 to TRBJ2-7, with unresolved D. The germline V and J ends were trimmed by 7 bases and 0 bases, with 16 bases remaining between them. CDR1 is MNHEY and CDR2 is SVGEGT in the germline V gene. This CDR3 comprises 15 residues. CDR3 in DNA: TGTGCCAGCATTGCGTCGAGACCAATCTCCTACGAGCAGTACTTC. This encodes CASIASRPISYEQYF.

This clonotype came up a few times. V is TRBV7-9 and J is TRBJ2-3; D gene ambiguous. Trimming took off 5 bases at V and 0 bases at J, with 12 bases between the two ends. Germline V gene lookup returns CDR1 SEHNR and CDR2 FQNEAQ (reference sequence). The CDR3 covers 15 residues. CDR3 DNA: TGTGCCAGCAGCCCAGGACCGACTAGCACAGATACGCAGTATTTT. It translates to CASSPGPTSTDTQYF.

The chain carries TRBV28 and TRBJ2-2; no clear D gene. Germline V gene lookup returns CDR1 MDHEN and CDR2 SYDVKM. The CDR3 extends over 12 amino acids. The germline V and J ends were trimmed by 10 bases and 6 bases, with 12 bases remaining between them. The CDR3: CATLSQSGELFF. Here the CDR3 DNA reads TGTGCCACCTTAAGTCAATCCGGGGAGCTGTTTTTT.

This clonotype was picked up a small number of times. The CDR3 reads CASSLTSGKTDTQYF. In DNA, the CDR3 is TGTGCCAGCAGCTTAACTAGCGGGAAAACAGATACGCAGTATTTT. The gene calls are TRBV7-2 and TRBJ2-3, with 10 bases matching TRBD2. Looked up from germline, CDR1 is SGHTA and CDR2 is FQGNSA. This CDR3 region has 15 residues. The V gene end was trimmed by 2 bases and the J gene end by 3 bases; junction bases not matched to a gene: 2.

The gene calls are TRBV2 and TRBJ2-5, with 10 bases lining up with TRBD2. The CDR3 spans 16 residues. Germline loops: CDR1 SNHLY, CDR2 FYNNEI. J lost 5 bases, V lost 5 bases, and 11 bases had no gene match. The CDR3 sequence: CASSLAGGYTGETQYF. The CDR3 DNA reads TGTGCCAGCAGTTTAGCGGGAGGTTACACGGGGGAGACCCAGTACTTC.

This clonotype was observed a single time. The conserved final phenylalanine or tryptophan is absent from the CDR3, which likely points to a read error. The chain employs TRBV20-1 and TRBJ2-5; D gene uncertain. V lost 6 bases and J 9 bases, leaving 17 bases between the germline ends. The CDR3 runs 12 residues. Germline V gives CDR1 DFQATT, CDR2 SNEGSKA (reference sequence). The CDR3 is CSAPLGSDSQYL. DNA for the CDR3: TGCAGTGCCCCCCTGGGGTCCGATTCCCAGTACCTC.

This clonotype was found a few times. The chain couples TRBV6-6 to TRBJ2-3; 13 nucleotides line up with TRBD2. The CDR3 extends over 16 amino acids. Trimming removed 4 bases from V and 4 bases from J; junction bases left unmatched: 5. Germline V CDR1 and CDR2: MNHNY, SVGAGI (reference sequence). CDR3 nucleotide sequence: TGTGCCAGCAGTTCACTAGCGGGAGGGCCGCCAGATACGCAGTATTTT. Amino acids: CASSSLAGGPPDTQYF.

This clonotype came up many times. The J gene is TRBJ2-7, the V gene TRBV28; D may be TRBD1 (6 bases). Germline V gene sequence: CDR1 MDHEN, CDR2 SYDVKM. V was cut by 3 bases and J by 4 bases, with 7 bases left in between. The CDR3 has 12 residues. CDR3 region: CASSFQGYEQYF. CDR3 sequence (DNA): TGTGCCAGCAGTTTTCAGGGGTACGAGCAGTACTTC. Full variable domain (outside the CDR3, taken from reference TRBV28 and TRBJ2-7): DVKVTQSSRYLVKRTGEKVFLECVQDMDHENMFWYRQDPGLGLRLIYFSYDVKMKEKGDIPEGYSVSREKKERFSLILESASTNQTSMYLCASSFQGYEQYFGPGTRLTVT.

This clonotype showed up many times. V gene TRBV28 combines with J gene TRBJ2-5; 8 nucleotides agree with TRBD1. The CDR3 extends over 16 amino acids. The germline gives CDR1 MDHEN, CDR2 SYDVKM. Germline trimming cut 1 base from V and 1 base from J; bases unmatched to any gene: 5. CDR3 in amino acids: CASSLFRDRPQETQYF. For the CDR3, the DNA is TGTGCCAGCAGTTTATTTCGGGACAGGCCCCAAGAGACCCAGTACTTC.

This chain joins TRBV7-2 and TRBJ2-3; TRBD1 matches 9 bases. CDR1 SGHTA and CDR2 FQGNSA come from the germline V gene. This CDR3 comprises 16 residues. The V and J ends lost 1 base and 0 bases, in that order; junction bases with no gene match: 2. The CDR3 loop is CASSLVGQGSTDTQYF. The DNA for the CDR3 is TGTGCCAGCAGCTTAGTGGGACAGGGAAGCACAGATACGCAGTATTTT. The variable domain in full, with the rest retrieved from reference TRBV7-2 and TRBJ2-3, is GAGVSQSPSNKVTEKGKDVELRCDPISGHTALYWYRQSLGQGLEFLIYFQGNSAPDKSGLPSDRFSAERTGGSVSTLTIQRTQQEDSAVYLCASSLVGQGSTDTQYFGPGTRLTVL.

The chain uses TRBV29-1 and TRBJ2-5; D gene ambiguous. The ends were cut back, 1 base at V and 2 bases at J, with 14 bases in the middle. Germline-derived CDR1 and CDR2 are SQVTM and ANQGSEA. The CDR3 length is 15 residues. The CDR3 protein is CSVEGGRGSQETQYF. CDR3 nucleotides: TGCAGCGTTGAAGGTGGCCGTGGGTCTCAAGAGACCCAGTACTTC.

The sample holds a few counts of this clonotype. This rearrangement joins TRBV7-2 to TRBJ2-7; D might be TRBD1 or TRBD2, each matching 5 bases. The V and J ends lost 4 bases and 5 bases respectively, with 15 bases between them. Germline V lookup: CDR1 SGHTA, CDR2 FQGNSA. CDR3 size: 14 residues. The CDR3 DNA is TGTGCCAGCAGCTCTGGGGGTATGGCAAACGAGCAGTACTTC. Its protein is CASSSGGMANEQYF. The variable domain in full, completed from reference TRBV7-2 and TRBJ2-7, reads GAGVSQSPSNKVTEKGKDVELRCDPISGHTALYWYRQSLGQGLEFLIYFQGNSAPDKSGLPSDRFSAERTGGSVSTLTIQRTQQEDSAVYLCASSSGGMANEQYFGPGTRLTVT.

The rearrangement links TRBV7-2 to TRBJ1-1; perhaps TRBD1 as D (5 bases). V lost 3 bases to trimming and J lost 4 bases, with 15 bases between them. The CDR3 has 15 residues. Germline-derived CDR1 and CDR2 are SGHTA and FQGNSA. The CDR3 sequence is CASSFQGQGGTEAFF. The CDR3 DNA reads TGTGCCAGCAGCTTCCAAGGGCAGGGCGGCACTGAAGCTTTCTTT.

This clonotype has a handful of counts. The V and J genes are TRBV12-3 or TRBV12-4 and TRBJ2-7; 11 nucleotides match TRBD2. This CDR3 region has 15 residues. The trim removed 5 bases at V and 5 bases at J, leaving 8 bases unmatched. CDR3 DNA sequence: TGTGCCAGCAGTCCTACCGGGACTAGCGGTAACGAGCAGTACTTC. Translating it yields CASSPTGTSGNEQYF.

This clonotype was seen many times. The V gene is TRBV6-2 or TRBV6-3, the J gene TRBJ2-1; D may be TRBD2 (5 bases). The CDR3 runs to 16 residues. Germline loops: CDR1 MNHEY, CDR2 SVGEGT. The ends were cut back, 6 bases at V and 0 bases at J, with 15 bases in the middle. CDR3 sequence reads: CASSQLPGSSYNEQFF. The CDR3 DNA is TGTGCCAGCAGCCAGCTCCCGGGGAGCTCCTACAATGAGCAGTTCTTC.

This clonotype was detected a few times. V usage is TRBV11-2 and J usage is TRBJ2-2, with D perhaps assigned TRBD1 or TRBD2 (6 bases each). Germline CDR1 and CDR2: SGHAT and FQNNGV. The CDR3 totals 16 residues. V was pared by 5 bases and J by 7 bases, with 20 bases between. The CDR3 loop is CASSALGGTSGGELFF. The DNA of the CDR3 is TGTGCCAGCAGCGCCCTGGGCGGGACAAGCGGCGGGGAGCTGTTTTTT.

The sample holds a few counts of this clonotype. The rearrangement joins TRBV12-3 or TRBV12-4 to TRBJ2-5; possible D gene TRBD2, 5 bases. V was clipped by 7 bases and J by 5 bases, with 8 bases between them. CDR3 length equals 11 residues. The CDR3 coding sequence is TGTGCCAGCACCTCGGGGGAGACCCAGTACTTC. As protein: CASTSGETQYF.